These 21 T cell receptor beta chains came from one sample sequenced in a study of T cell responses to AZD1222 COVID-19 vaccine (dated by TCRdb to the early 2020s). The meaning of the sample's time point label: baseline before first vaccination. To prepare the library, the immunoSEQ multiplex PCR assay was applied. TCRdb provides this immuneACCESS table in a form limited to in-frame rearrangements. Some clones are lacking; in checked studies, under half of them reflect an unresolved V gene, and why the rest are absent is not known. Present in this sample are 100,000 or so clones, more than 70% of which were seen just once. The ten largest clonotypes hold 1.4% of the sample. The sequencing here drew on peripheral blood, taken on day 0 of AZD1222 vaccination. These receptors all come from an adult in good health.

This chain links TRBV19 with TRBJ2-5; D possibly uses TRBD1 or TRBD2 (6 bases each). V lost 3 bases, J lost 4 bases, and 9 bases lay in between. Germline V gene sequence: CDR1 LNHDA, CDR2 SQIVND (reference sequence). There are 13 residues in the CDR3. The CDR3 here is CASSIGGGETQYF. The CDR3 DNA reads as TGTGCCAGTAGTATCGGAGGGGGAGAGACCCAGTACTTC.

The V and J genes are TRBV20-1 and TRBJ1-5; D uncertain. The V end lost 6 bases, the J end lost 3 bases, and 18 bases lay between the germline ends. From germline, CDR1 is DFQATT and CDR2 SNEGSKA (reference sequence). CDR3 size: 15 residues. This chain's CDR3 is CSASPRQGFNQPQHF. The DNA of the CDR3 is TGCAGTGCAAGTCCCCGACAAGGGTTCAATCAGCCCCAGCATTTT.

This chain links TRBV5-6 with TRBJ1-6; the match to TRBD1 covers 7 bases. The CDR3 contains 15 residues. Germline V CDR1 and CDR2: SGHDT, YYEEEE. V lost 4 bases, J lost 6 bases, and 7 bases stayed unmatched. CDR3 amino acids: CASSGPGQTNSPLHF. As DNA, the CDR3 is TGTGCCAGCAGCGGACCGGGACAGACTAATTCACCCCTCCACTTT.

The V gene is TRBV19, the J gene TRBJ1-1, with D possibly TRBD1 on 6 matching bases. V lost 6 bases and J lost 1, with 9 bases in between. Germline CDR1 LNHDA, CDR2 SQIVND (reference sequence). The CDR3 extends over 13 amino acids. The CDR3 loop is CASSPQGNTEAFF. Here the CDR3 DNA reads TGTGCCAGTAGCCCACAGGGGAACACTGAAGCTTTCTTT.

The chain is built from TRBV18 and TRBJ1-5; D is unresolved. Trimming cost V 2 bases and J 3 bases, with 5 bases left between them. There are 13 residues in the CDR3. From germline, CDR1 is KGHSH and CDR2 LQKENI. The CDR3 region is CASSPDTNQPQHF. CDR3 nucleotides: TGTGCCAGCTCACCAGATACCAATCAGCCCCAGCATTTT.

The CDR3 nucleotides are TGTGCCAGAAGCCGAGACAGGCCTAGCACAGATACGCAGTATTTT. Protein sequence: CARSRDRPSTDTQYF. This chain uses TRBV5-3 with TRBJ2-3, with D possibly being TRBD1 (6 bases). TRBV5-3 is designated an ORF whose function remains uncertain. Trimming shortened V by 4 bases and J by 0 bases, and 12 bases separated the two germline ends. There are 15 residues in the CDR3.

This clone was detected a few times. The gene calls are TRBV6-4 and TRBJ2-1, with 10 bases matching TRBD2. Trimming at V came to 5 bases and at J to 8 bases, leaving 9 bases not matched to a gene. Germline V gene lookup returns CDR1 MRHNA and CDR2 SNTAGT. The CDR3 contains 15 residues. This CDR3 is CASSPLAGSFDEQFF. The DNA of the CDR3 is TGTGCCAGCAGTCCACTAGCGGGAAGTTTTGATGAGCAGTTCTTC.

The sample holds a few counts of this clone. The rearrangement uses TRBV6-5 and TRBJ2-1; 11 bases map to TRBD1. Losses at the gene ends were 6 bases for V and 8 bases for J; bases not matched to a gene: 6. Germline assignment: CDR1 MNHEY and CDR2 SVGAGI. The length of the CDR3 is 14 residues. CDR3 sequence (DNA): TGTGCCAGCAGCCGGACAGGGGGCTTCTATGAGCAGTTCTTC. Amino acid sequence: CASSRTGGFYEQFF.

The V call is TRBV4-2, the J call TRBJ2-1; 16 bases line up with TRBD2. The CDR3 length is 18 residues. The J segment lost 6 bases and the V segment lost 3 bases, leaving 8 bases of the junction unmatched. Germline CDR1 reads LGHNA; CDR2 reads YNFKEQ. The CDR3 sequence: CASSQVGLAGGPINEQFF. The CDR3 DNA reads TGTGCCAGCAGCCAGGTGGGACTAGCGGGAGGGCCCATCAATGAGCAGTTCTTC.

A single count supports this clone. The V and J genes are TRBV7-2 and TRBJ2-5, with TRBD2 matching 8 bases. CDR3 size: 16 residues. V was clipped by 5 bases and J by 7 bases; unmatched bases: 15. Germline-derived CDR1 and CDR2 are SGHTA and FQGNSA. The CDR3 DNA is TGTGCCAGCAGCCACGCTCTCCCGGGACTAGTGGCGACCCAGTACTTC. Translated: CASSHALPGLVATQYF.

This rearrangement joins TRBV9 to TRBJ2-2; TRBD1 aligns across 8 bases. The CDR3 totals 16 residues. Unmatched junction bases numbered 7, after V lost 5 bases and J lost 1 base. Germline values: CDR1 SGDLS, CDR2 YYNGEE. The CDR3 region is CASSITGGQNTGELFF. CDR3 sequence (DNA): TGTGCCAGCAGTATCACAGGGGGGCAGAACACCGGGGAGCTGTTTTTT.

The V call is TRBV7-2, the J call TRBJ2-7; no clear D gene. The V gene lost 8 bases and the J gene lost 0 bases, with 8 bases spanning the gap. This CDR3 has 12 residues. In germline, CDR1 is SGHTA, CDR2 FQGNSA. DNA for the CDR3: TGTGCCAGCGGGCGGAGCTCCTACGAGCAGTACTTC. Translating it yields CASGRSSYEQYF. Complete variable domain (other parts from reference TRBV7-2 and TRBJ2-7): GAGVSQSPSNKVTEKGKDVELRCDPISGHTALYWYRQSLGQGLEFLIYFQGNSAPDKSGLPSDRFSAERTGGSVSTLTIQRTQQEDSAVYLCASGRSSYEQYFGPGTRLTVT.

The chain couples TRBV10-3 to TRBJ2-7, with TRBD2 as a possible D gene (5 bases). CDR1 is ENHRY and CDR2 is SYGVKD in the germline V gene. This CDR3 is built from 12 residues. V was pared by 11 bases and J by 2 bases, with 13 bases between. CDR3 DNA: TGTGCCGTCCGGGATCCTACCTACGAGCAGTACTTC. Translated, it gives CAVRDPTYEQYF.

This sequence joins TRBV4-2 and TRBJ2-2, with TRBD1 matching over 9 bases. Germline CDR1 is LGHNA and CDR2 is YNFKEQ. The CDR3 has 18 residues. Trimming at V came to 0 bases and at J to 2 bases, leaving 7 bases not matched to a gene. The CDR3 spells CASSQDALGQGNTGELFF. The CDR3 DNA follows: TGTGCCAGCAGCCAAGATGCGTTGGGACAGGGAAACACCGGGGAGCTGTTTTTT.

A few counts support this clone. This chain links TRBV27 with TRBJ1-6; D gene unclear. CDR3 length: 15 residues. Germline lookup yields CDR1 MNHEY and CDR2 SMNVEV (reference sequence). Trimming stripped 1 base from V and 9 bases from J, with 13 bases between. As DNA, the CDR3 is TGTGCCAGCAGTTTATTTGGGAACAGCCCTTCACCCCTCCACTTT. As protein: CASSLFGNSPSPLHF.

This clone has a handful of counts. This chain links TRBV9 with TRBJ2-7; a weak D match, TRBD2 (6 bases). Germline CDR1 SGDLS, CDR2 YYNGEE. The V end was cut by 0 bases, the J end by 7 bases, with 11 bases between. CDR3 size: 13 residues. The CDR3 DNA is TGTGCCAGCAGCGTAGGAGCAGCGGGTGAGCAGTACTTC. Protein sequence: CASSVGAAGEQYF.

This chain uses TRBV3-1 (or the pseudogene TRBV3-2) with TRBJ2-1, with 10 bases that match TRBD2. Germline V gene lookup returns CDR1 LGHDT and CDR2 YNNKEL (reference sequence). V was clipped by 3 bases and J by 7 bases; unmatched bases: 6. The CDR3 spans 15 residues. The CDR3 DNA reads TGTGCCAGCAGCCAGCAGCGGGAGGGTGCTAATGAGCAGTTCTTC. Encoded protein: CASSQQREGANEQFF.

The rearrangement links TRBV7-2 to TRBJ1-2, with D perhaps matching TRBD1 (5 bases). The V and J ends lost 1 base and 5 bases respectively, with 14 bases between them. CDR3 length: 15 amino acids. Germline assignment: CDR1 SGHTA and CDR2 FQGNSA. CDR3 nucleotide sequence: TGTGCCAGCAGCTTAGGCGGGACTGGGAAATATGGCTACACCTTC. Protein: CASSLGGTGKYGYTF.

The V call is TRBV3-1 (or the pseudogene TRBV3-2), the J call TRBJ1-2; tentative D call: TRBD1 (6 bases). V shed 3 bases and J shed 0 bases, with 8 bases lying between them. The CDR3 has 14 amino acids. Germline values: CDR1 LGHDT, CDR2 YNNKEL (reference sequence). CDR3 in amino acids: CASSHKGANYGYTF. CDR3 coding DNA: TGTGCCAGCAGCCATAAGGGGGCTAACTATGGCTACACCTTC.

The chain joins TRBV14 to TRBJ2-1; tentatively, D is TRBD1 (5 bases). The CDR3 runs 12 residues. From germline, CDR1 is SGHDN and CDR2 FVKESK. The germline V and J ends were trimmed by 1 base and 14 bases, with 12 bases remaining between them. The CDR3 bases are TGTGCCAGCAGCCAAGTCAATGGCAGGGAGTTCTTC. Translated: CASSQVNGREFF.

This clone was detected a few times. The rearrangement uses TRBV7-8 and TRBJ1-1; a possible D gene is TRBD1 (5 bases). The CDR3 covers 14 residues. The V gene lost 7 bases and the J gene lost 3 bases, with 15 bases spanning the gap. CDR1 is SGHVS and CDR2 is FQNEAQ in the germline V gene. In nucleotides, the CDR3 is TGTGCCAGCACCACAGACAGACCTTACACTGAAGCTTTCTTT. Translated, it gives CASTTDRPYTEAFF.